What follows are 10 T cell receptor beta chains derived from one specimen sequenced in a study of cytomegalovirus exposure and HLA in healthy donors. Researchers ran the PCR with 60 Vbeta and 13 Jbeta primers. Method: immunoSEQ multiplex PCR; TCRdb's copy keeps in-frame clones and lacks some. Here the sample spans some 110,000 clones, 74% being singletons. The sequenced material came from PBMCs. The receptors were gathered from a woman between 45 and 65 years old in good health and CMV-seropositive.

The chain carries TRBV5-6 and TRBJ2-3; 8 bases align to TRBD2. Losses at the gene ends were 0 bases for V and 5 bases for J; bases not matched to a gene: 5. CDR3 length: 15 residues. CDR1 and CDR2 (germline): SGHDT, YYEEEE. In nucleotides, the CDR3 is TGTGCCAGCAGCTTGGAACCAGCGGGAGTAGATACGCAGTATTTT. Translation: CASSLEPAGVDTQYF.

This rearrangement joins TRBV6-4 to TRBJ2-1, with 9 bases fitting TRBD2. V dropped 3 bases and J dropped 8; count of bases not matched to a gene: 8. CDR1 is MRHNA, CDR2 SNTAGT, per germline. The CDR3 is 15 residues long. The CDR3 sequence is CASSDSGRGGDEQFF. In DNA form, the CDR3 reads TGTGCCAGCAGTGATAGCGGGAGAGGAGGCGATGAGCAGTTCTTC.

The chain has TRBV28 and TRBJ2-1; 9 bases are a match to TRBD2. The V and J ends lost 6 bases and 5 bases, in that order; junction bases with no gene match: 8. Germline V gene lookup returns CDR1 MDHEN and CDR2 SYDVKM. The length of the CDR3 is 15 residues. The CDR3 DNA reads TGTGCCAGCAGCACCAGCGGGAGGTTTGACAATGAGCAGTTCTTC. Protein sequence: CASSTSGRFDNEQFF.

The chain has TRBV19 and TRBJ1-1, with D unresolved. CDR3 length: 13 residues. Trimming removed 5 bases at V and 1 base at J, with 8 bases between. Germline assignment: CDR1 LNHDA and CDR2 SQIVND (reference sequence). CDR3 in DNA: TGTGCCAGTAGTTGGGCCAAGAACACTGAAGCTTTCTTT. This encodes CASSWAKNTEAFF. Full variable domain (remainder filled in from reference TRBV19 and TRBJ1-1): DGGITQSPKYLFRKEGQNVTLSCEQNLNHDAMYWYRQDPGQGLRLIYYSQIVNDFQKGDIAEGYSVSREKKESFPLTVTSAQKNPTAFYLCASSWAKNTEAFFGQGTRLTVV.

The rearrangement joins TRBV29-1 to TRBJ1-4; 9 positions agree with TRBD1. Trimming took 6 bases from V and 10 from J; bases not matched to a gene: 9. The CDR3 runs to 13 residues. CDR1 is SQVTM, CDR2 ANQGSEA, per germline. CDR3 bases: TGCAGCGTCCTCGGGACAGGGACGAGAAAACTGTTTTTT. This gives the protein CSVLGTGTRKLFF.

This rearrangement joins TRBV29-1 to TRBJ1-5; 12 bases agree with TRBD1. V gave up 5 bases and J gave up 6 bases; unmatched junction bases: 5. CDR1 and CDR2 (germline): SQVTM, ANQGSEA. CDR3 length equals 14 residues. The CDR3 spells CSVSGTGGSQPQHF. The CDR3 DNA reads as TGCAGCGTTTCCGGGACAGGGGGCTCTCAGCCCCAGCATTTT.

This chain links TRBV6-1 with TRBJ2-1, with D tentatively TRBD1 (6 bases). Germline V gene data show CDR1 as MNHNS and CDR2 as SASEGT. This CDR3 has 14 amino acids. V shed 7 bases and J shed 0 bases, with 10 bases lying between them. CDR3: CASNRDNSYNEQFF. DNA of the CDR3: TGTGCCAGCAATCGGGACAACTCCTACAATGAGCAGTTCTTC.

J is TRBJ2-7 and V is TRBV7-2; weak D call: TRBD2 (6 bases). Germline CDR1 and CDR2: SGHTA and FQGNSA. CDR3 length: 14 residues. The ends were cut back, 1 base at V and 0 bases at J, with 7 bases in the middle. In DNA, the CDR3 is TGTGCCAGCAGCTTAGACGGGGGCTCCTACGAGCAGTACTTC. Amino acid sequence: CASSLDGGSYEQYF.

Worth noting for this clone: This sample includes further DNA sequences coding for the same CDR3. V is TRBV7-2 and J is TRBJ1-1; possible D gene TRBD1, 6 bases. The CDR3 has 14 amino acids. Germline CDR1 and CDR2: SGHTA and FQGNSA. Trimming removed 1 base at V and 1 base at J, with 7 bases between. The CDR3: CASSLGQANTEAFF. CDR3 DNA: TGTGCCAGCAGCTTAGGACAGGCGAACACTGAAGCTTTCTTT.

There are a few counts of this clone. V and J are TRBV5-1 and TRBJ2-7; 10 nucleotides align to TRBD2. The V gene's germline CDR1 is SGHRS and CDR2 YFSETQ. With 4 bases clipped from V and 3 bases from J, the junction kept 7 bases outside the gene matches. The CDR3 is 15 residues long. CDR3 sequence reads: CASSPGGTSDYEQYF. DNA for the CDR3: TGCGCCAGCAGCCCCGGCGGGACTAGCGACTACGAGCAGTACTTC. The entire variable domain, with the rest obtained from reference TRBV5-1 and TRBJ2-7, is as follows: KAGVTQTPRYLIKTRGQQVTLSCSPISGHRSVSWYQQTPGQGLQFLFEYFSETQRNKGNFPGRFSGRQFSNSRSEMNVSTLELGDSALYLCASSPGGTSDYEQYFGPGTRLTVT.